This T cell receptor beta chain was observed in a study of T-cell memory formation after mild COVID-19. Study context: TCR clusters showed largely donor specificity. Study findings and constraints: Clones that contracted clustered mainly in CM and EM if CD4+ and in EMRA if CD8+. Researchers found some responding clones in pre-infection memory, a sign that cross-reactive memory joined.

5'RACE primed at constant segments yielded TCR alpha and TCR beta cDNA libraries bearing sample barcodes and UMIs. MiXCR was run by TCRdb on the 5' RACE reads, yielding one entry per CDR3 protein. The sample has 50,000 or so distinct CDR3 sequences; roughly 27% are singletons. There are many counts of this clonotype. Its matching antigen is unknown. Deletions cut 0 bases from V and 0 bases from J, with 12 bases between. The CDR3 loop spans 18 amino acids. The V gene's germline CDR1 is LGHNA and CDR2 YSLEER. The rearrangement uses TRBV4-3 and TRBJ2-6; the D call may be TRBD1 or TRBD2 (5 bases each). Sequenced sample: PBMCs or a T cell subset sorted from them (not recorded which). The sequence was obtained from a man between 18 and 29 years old who had mild COVID-19 (a few samples of this study predate the infection). Cell type and time point are not known. The CDR3 nucleotides read TGCGCCAGCAGCCAAGATCAGAAGGGACCCTCTGGGGCCAACGTCCTGACTTTC. This gives the protein CASSQDQKGPSGANVLTF.